Each of the 5 T cell receptor beta chains below was sequenced from the same sample in a study of T-cell reconstitution after alpha-beta-depleted transplantation in children. As it was prepared, the TCRbeta library received unique molecular identifiers. TCRdb re-analysed the PCR reads in MiXCR, keeping a single row per CDR3 protein. In the table there are 600,000 or so distinct CDR3 sequences, roughly 24% of which are singletons. Material: PBMCs, mostly from graft donor cells, obtained 360 days after TCRalphabeta/CD19-depleted stem cell transplant. The receptors shown here come from a boy under two years old who had a stem cell transplant for acute myeloid leukemia, so the T cells may come from the graft donor.

The rearrangement joins TRBV20-1 to TRBJ2-7; TRBD1 matches 11 bases. J lost 6 bases, V lost 6 bases, and 13 bases had no gene match. CDR1 is DFQATT and CDR2 is SNEGSKA in the germline V gene (reference sequence). This CDR3 has 15 amino acids. This CDR3 reads CSATIGGQGGREQYV. CDR3 nucleotide sequence: TGCAGTGCCACTATTGGGGGACAGGGGGGCCGCGAGCAGTACGTC.

This clonotype was seen only a few times. A read error may be the cause here, since a much bigger clone is one base away. The chain has TRBV12-3 or TRBV12-4 and TRBJ2-7; D remains ambiguous. V gave up 3 bases and J gave up 5 bases, with 11 bases separating them. The CDR3 is 13 residues long. CDR3 residues: CASSFALGHEQYF. CDR3 coding DNA: TGTGCCAGCAGTTTTGCTTTAGGGCACGAGCAGTACTTC.

Here the CDR3 reads CASSLYGTSLTDTQYF. CDR3 in DNA: TGTGCCAGCAGCCTATACGGGACATCCCTCACAGATACGCAGTATTTT. The chain recombines TRBV7-9 with TRBJ2-3; a weak D match, TRBD1 (6 bases). The CDR3 consists of 16 residues. Germline CDR1 and CDR2: SEHNR and FQNEAQ (reference sequence). Trimming shortened V by 5 bases and J by 2 bases, and 17 bases separated the two germline ends.

The table lists this clonotype with many counts. V usage is TRBV29-1 and J usage is TRBJ2-3; D tentatively fits TRBD1 or TRBD2 (6 bases each). The V and J ends lost 8 bases and 6 bases respectively, with 21 bases between them. The germline V gene has CDR1 SQVTM and CDR2 ANQGSEA. CDR3 size: 14 residues. In DNA, the CDR3 is TGCAGCCCCCTGGGGGGACAAAGGGGGGATACGCAGTATTTT. Protein: CSPLGGQRGDTQYF.

A few counts support this clonotype. Possible read error: a much larger clone is one base away. V and J are TRBV20-1 and TRBJ1-5, with D possibly matching TRBD1 (6 bases). Deletions cut 6 bases from V and 3 bases from J, with 18 bases between. This CDR3 region has 15 residues. Germline loops: CDR1 DFQATT, CDR2 SNEGSKA (reference sequence). The CDR3 nucleotides read TGCAGTGCCCCCCTGGGGGCGTCGGACAATCAGCCCCAGCATTTT. Residues: CSAPLGASDNQPQHF.